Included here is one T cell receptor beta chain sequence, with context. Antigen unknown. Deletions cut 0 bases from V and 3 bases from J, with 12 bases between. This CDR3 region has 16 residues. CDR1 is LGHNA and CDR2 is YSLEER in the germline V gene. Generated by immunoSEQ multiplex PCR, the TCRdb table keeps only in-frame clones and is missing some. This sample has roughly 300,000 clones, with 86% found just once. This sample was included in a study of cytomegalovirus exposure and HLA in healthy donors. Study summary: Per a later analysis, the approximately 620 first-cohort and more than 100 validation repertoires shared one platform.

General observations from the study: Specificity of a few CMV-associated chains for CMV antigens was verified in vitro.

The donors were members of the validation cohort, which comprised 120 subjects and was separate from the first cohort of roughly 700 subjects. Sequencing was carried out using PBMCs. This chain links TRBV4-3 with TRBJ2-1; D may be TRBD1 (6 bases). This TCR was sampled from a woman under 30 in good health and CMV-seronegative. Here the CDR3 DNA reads TGCGCCAGCAGCCAAGAGGTGGGGGCAGGCTACAATGAGCAGTTCTTC. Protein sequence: CASSQEVGAGYNEQFF.